A selection of T cell receptor beta chains follows, all from one sample in a study of CXCR3-negative and CXCR3-positive naive CD8 T cells. TCRdb reworked the 5' RACE reads into one entry per CDR3 protein, no DNA. The repertoire table contains under 75,000 distinct CDR3 sequences. The sequencing input was naive CXCR3- CD8+ T cells from blood. The receptors originated from a human donor in good health. Some clones in this sample may be carry-over from other donors' samples. Both conserved end residues are part of each CDR3. Each record gives: clone size, V gene, J gene, CDR3 length, CDR3 protein. Not all rows give a size; the values are once, few, many and, for expanded clones, a class.

size: -
V: TRBV18
J: TRBJ2-7
length: 13
CDR3: CASSPPVTYEQYF

size: -
V: TRBV29-1
J: TRBJ1-1
length: 12
CDR3: CSVVWRPAEAFF

size: -
V: TRBV23-1
J: TRBJ2-3
length: 16
CDR3: CASSPPARGSTDTQYF

size: -
V: TRBV27
J: TRBJ2-7
length: 17
CDR3: CASSNNGQGALLNEQYF

size: -
V: TRBV6-2/TRBV6-3
J: TRBJ2-7
length: 15
CDR3: CASRSGQYDFSEQYF

size: medium-sized
V: TRBV7-6
J: TRBJ2-2
length: 13
CDR3: CASSFVHTGELFF

size: -
V: TRBV6-1
J: TRBJ2-1
length: 16
CDR3: CASTDPAKLSYNEQFF

size: -
V: TRBV29-1
J: TRBJ2-3
length: 18
CDR3: CSVVTSGGGLPLTDTQYF

size: -
V: TRBV11-3
J: TRBJ2-1
length: 15
CDR3: CASSLVGTRLDEQFF

size: -
V: TRBV27
J: TRBJ2-1
length: 15
CDR3: CASSPGQGSYNEQFF

size: medium-sized
V: TRBV9
J: TRBJ2-2
length: 19
CDR3: CASSPVRGDYAVPTGELFF

size: -
V: TRBV7-9
J: TRBJ2-3
length: 16
CDR3: CASSLYRDRGGDTQYF

size: -
V: TRBV5-1
J: TRBJ2-7
length: 14
CDR3: CASSLDLTGGEQYF

size: -
V: TRBV7-8
J: TRBJ2-7
length: 13
CDR3: CASSFLTVYEQYF

size: -
V: TRBV29-1
J: TRBJ2-3
length: 14
CDR3: CSVEGLESTDTQYF

size: -
V: TRBV4-3
J: TRBJ1-5
length: 16
CDR3: CASSQAFWQGYQPQHF

size: -
V: TRBV4-1
J: TRBJ2-2
length: 15
CDR3: CASSQVQGLTGELFF

size: -
V: TRBV28
J: TRBJ2-1
length: 12
CDR3: CASSLLANEQFF

size: -
V: TRBV9
J: TRBJ2-1
length: 17
CDR3: CASRRTSADCSYNEQFF

size: -
V: TRBV20-1
J: TRBJ1-1
length: 13
CDR3: CSARDYLATEAFF

size: -
V: TRBV11-2
J: TRBJ2-7
length: 13
CDR3: CASSGRTFDEQYF

size: -
V: TRBV29-1
J: TRBJ2-7
length: 15
CDR3: CSVETLGQGPYEQYF

size: -
V: TRBV4-3
J: TRBJ2-3
length: 13
CDR3: CASSQGVTDTQYF

size: -
V: TRBV6-2/TRBV6-3
J: TRBJ2-1
length: 14
CDR3: CASSYSAVYNEQFF

size: -
V: TRBV19
J: TRBJ2-1
length: 20
CDR3: CASSITGTGGFSGSYNEQFF

size: -
V: TRBV6-2/TRBV6-3
J: TRBJ1-1
length: 12
CDR3: CASSYIGGEAFF

size: -
V: TRBV20-1
J: TRBJ1-6
length: 18
CDR3: CSAREWTYGGSYNSPLHF

size: -
V: TRBV27
J: TRBJ2-7
length: 12
CDR3: CASRALSYEQYF

size: -
V: TRBV14
J: TRBJ1-1
length: 15
CDR3: CASSQDEGPALYAFF

size: -
V: TRBV6-2/TRBV6-3
J: TRBJ2-1
length: 15
CDR3: CASSLSGGDYNEQFF

size: -
V: TRBV19
J: TRBJ2-1
length: 14
CDR3: CASSAGTGGNEQFF

size: -
V: TRBV6-1
J: TRBJ2-7
length: 14
CDR3: CASSEYAGGYEQYF

size: -
V: TRBV7-9
J: TRBJ2-5
length: 15
CDR3: CASSIRTGSAETQYF

size: -
V: TRBV29-1
J: TRBJ2-2
length: 15
CDR3: CSVVEQGANTGELFF